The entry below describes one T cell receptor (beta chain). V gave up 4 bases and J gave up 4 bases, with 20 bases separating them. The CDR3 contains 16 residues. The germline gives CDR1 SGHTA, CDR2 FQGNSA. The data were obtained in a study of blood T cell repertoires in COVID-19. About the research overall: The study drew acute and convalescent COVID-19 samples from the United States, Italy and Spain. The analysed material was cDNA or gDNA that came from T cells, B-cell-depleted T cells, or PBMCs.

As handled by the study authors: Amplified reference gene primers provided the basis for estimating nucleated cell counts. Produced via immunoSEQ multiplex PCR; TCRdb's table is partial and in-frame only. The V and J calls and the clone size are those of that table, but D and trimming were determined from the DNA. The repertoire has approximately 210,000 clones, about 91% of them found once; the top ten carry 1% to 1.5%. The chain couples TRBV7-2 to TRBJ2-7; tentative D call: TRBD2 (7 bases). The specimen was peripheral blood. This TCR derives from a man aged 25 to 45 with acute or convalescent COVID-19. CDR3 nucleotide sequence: TGTGCCAGCAGCTCCCACGAGGGGGGGAAGGGTTACGAGCAGTACTTC. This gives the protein CASSSHEGGKGYEQYF. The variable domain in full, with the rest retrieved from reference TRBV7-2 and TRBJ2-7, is GAGVSQSPSNKVTEKGKDVELRCDPISGHTALYWYRQSLGQGLEFLIYFQGNSAPDKSGLPSDRFSAERTGGSVSTLTIQRTQQEDSAVYLCASSSHEGGKGYEQYFGPGTRLTVT.